A single sample is the source of the 10 T cell receptor beta chains below, sequenced in a study of blood T cell repertoires in COVID-19 (dated by TCRdb to the early 2020s). The protocol used for the library was the immunoSEQ multiplex PCR assay. Not all clones reach the TCRdb copy of this immuneACCESS table, which keeps in-frame sequences only. Checked studies attribute under half of the gap to unresolved V genes and leave the rest unexplained. Here the sample has 210,000 or so clones; almost 90% occur a single time. The ten top clones hold around 1.5% of the sample. Sequenced material: peripheral blood. The origin of the receptors is a man between 18 and 29 years old with active or convalescent COVID-19.

The V and J genes are TRBV4-1 and TRBJ2-1; 9 positions agree with TRBD2. The CDR3 runs to 18 residues. V lost 1 base to trimming and J lost 0 bases; unmatched junction nucleotides: 7. Germline CDR1 reads MGHRA; CDR2 reads YSYEKL. The CDR3 spells CASSQGTSGWSSYNEQFF. The CDR3 nucleotides read TGCGCCAGCAGCCAAGGTACTAGCGGGTGGAGCTCCTACAATGAGCAGTTCTTC.

This clone was counted once. The chain joins TRBV6-2 or TRBV6-3 to TRBJ2-7; 11 positions agree with TRBD2. The germline V gene encodes CDR1 MNHEY and CDR2 SVGEGT. The CDR3 has 16 residues. The ends lost 4 bases at V and 2 bases at J; junction bases unmatched: 7. CDR3: CASSSPASGRPYEQYF. In DNA, the CDR3 is TGTGCCAGCAGTTCCCCGGCTAGCGGGAGGCCCTACGAGCAGTACTTC.

The chain links TRBV27 to TRBJ2-7, with a tentative D call TRBD2 (5 bases). V lost 2 bases and J lost 0, with 8 bases in between. Germline CDR1 MNHEY, CDR2 SMNVEV (reference sequence). The CDR3 runs 14 residues. CDR3: CASSLLASSYEQYF. CDR3 nucleotides: TGTGCCAGCAGTTTACTAGCAAGCTCCTACGAGCAGTACTTC.

The V gene is TRBV19, the J gene TRBJ1-6, with D possibly TRBD1 on 5 matching bases. V lost 5 bases and J lost 7, with 15 bases in between. The germline V gene encodes CDR1 LNHDA and CDR2 SQIVND (reference sequence). The CDR3 has 15 residues. The CDR3 bases are TGTGCCAGTAGTCTCGCCCCGGGACTAAATTCACCCCTCCACTTT. This codes for CASSLAPGLNSPLHF.

The chain recombines TRBV19 with TRBJ1-2, with D maybe TRBD1 (5 bases). V dropped 6 bases and J dropped 2 bases, with 10 bases sitting between them. In germline, CDR1 is LNHDA, CDR2 SQIVND (reference sequence). This CDR3 is built from 13 residues. CDR3 coding DNA: TGTGCCAGTAGCGATACAGGAAACTATGGCTACACCTTC. Encoded protein: CASSDTGNYGYTF.

This clone showed up many times. This sequence joins TRBV7-2 and TRBJ2-7, with 10 bases that match TRBD1. The CDR3 length is 16 residues. Germline values: CDR1 SGHTA, CDR2 FQGNSA. The ends lost 3 bases at V and 5 bases at J; junction bases unmatched: 10. The CDR3: CASSLTVGTGVHEQYF. The DNA of the CDR3 is TGTGCCAGCAGCTTGACCGTAGGGACAGGGGTTCACGAGCAGTACTTC.

This chain connects TRBV2 to TRBJ1-4, with a possible D match to TRBD1 (6 bases). The V end lost 3 bases, the J end lost 4 bases, and 15 bases lay between the germline ends. The CDR3 runs to 16 residues. Germline CDR1 reads SNHLY; CDR2 reads FYNNEI. CDR3 amino acids: CASSEAVFRGNEKLFF. The CDR3 DNA follows: TGTGCCAGCAGTGAGGCGGTCTTCAGGGGTAATGAAAAACTGTTTTTT.

The genes are TRBV28 and TRBJ1-1; the D gene is possibly TRBD1 (5 bases). This CDR3 has 15 amino acids. V lost 7 bases and J lost 5, with 20 bases in between. Germline V CDR1 and CDR2: MDHEN, SYDVKM. DNA for the CDR3: TGTGCCAGCACCCCCCCCGGGTCAGGGCGTACTGAAGCTTTCTTT. Translating gives CASTPPGSGRTEAFF.

This chain joins TRBV28 and TRBJ2-2; D is unclear. Trimming cost V 6 bases and J 6 bases, with 17 bases left between them. The germline V gene has CDR1 MDHEN and CDR2 SYDVKM. The CDR3 extends over 15 amino acids. This CDR3 reads CASRQLSYSAGELFF. CDR3 coding DNA: TGTGCCAGCAGACAGCTTAGTTATAGTGCCGGGGAGCTGTTTTTT.

V gene TRBV5-5 combines with J gene TRBJ1-2; perhaps TRBD1 as D (5 bases). Trimming removed 0 bases at V and 0 bases at J, with 12 bases between. From germline, CDR1 is SGHKS and CDR2 YYEKEE (reference sequence). The CDR3 loop spans 16 amino acids. The CDR3 DNA follows: TGTGCCAGCAGCTTGGAGGGGCAGGCTTCTAACTATGGCTACACCTTC. Its protein product is CASSLEGQASNYGYTF.